This passage covers 20 T cell receptor beta chains from one sample sequenced in a study of regulatory T cells in long-lasting Graves disease. Time point reported: newly diagnosed GD, antithyroid drugs for less than 3 months. From RNA extracted from PBMCs, the TCR library was made. iRepertoire HTBI primers and Arm-PCR of CDR3 regions built TCR beta libraries. Via MiXCR, TCRdb re-called the multiplex PCR reads, giving one row per CDR3 protein. Of about 440,000 distinct CDR3 sequences listed, more than 13% were seen once; the top ten hold roughly a sixth. The data were also submitted as part of a second study, on T cells in Graves' hyperthyroidism and ophthalmopathy.

Sequenced here: peripheral blood mononuclear cells (PBMCs), sampled at new diagnosis, from a patient treated with antithyroid drugs. The receptors come from a woman between 25 and 40 years old with Graves disease.

This clonotype showed up many times. The chain recombines TRBV19 with TRBJ2-3, with TRBD2 identical over 10 bases. This CDR3 is 16 amino acids long. CDR1 and CDR2 from the germline V gene are LNHDA and SQIVND (reference sequence). The V gene end was trimmed by 7 bases and the J gene end by 0 bases; junction bases not matched to a gene: 7. CDR3 loop: CASTRTSGSSTDTQYF. As DNA, the CDR3 is TGTGCCAGTACCCGGACTAGCGGCTCTAGCACAGATACGCAGTATTTT.

Comment on this clonotype: The junction departs from the called germline gene at one end, perhaps through a read error. The genes are TRBV5-1 and TRBJ2-7, with 10 bases fitting TRBD1. This CDR3 is built from 15 residues. Germline assignment: CDR1 SGHRS and CDR2 YFSETQ. CDR3 protein: CVSSLRQGATYEQYF. The CDR3, as DNA: TGCGTCAGCAGCCTTAGACAGGGGGCTACCTACGAGCAGTACTTC.

This clonotype was detected many times. The rearrangement uses TRBV20-1 and TRBJ2-1; D possibly corresponds to TRBD2 (6 bases). Germline V gives CDR1 DFQATT, CDR2 SNEGSKA (reference sequence). V lost 6 bases to trimming and J lost 0 bases, with 15 bases between them. This CDR3 region has 15 residues. CDR3 sequence (DNA): TGCAGTGCGGCGACGGGGGAAAGCTCCTACAATGAGCAGTTCTTC. Its protein product is CSAATGESSYNEQFF.

The rearrangement joins TRBV4-1 to TRBJ2-7, with D possibly being TRBD1 (5 bases). The germline V gene has CDR1 MGHRA and CDR2 YSYEKL. The CDR3 consists of 14 residues. V was trimmed by 5 bases and J by 0 bases, leaving 11 bases between them. CDR3 bases: TGCGCCAGCAGCGCAGGGTACTACTCCTACGAGCAGTACTTC. Encoded protein: CASSAGYYSYEQYF.

The V call is TRBV5-1, the J call TRBJ1-6; 7 bases are a match to TRBD1. The V segment lost 0 bases and the J segment 19 bases; nucleotides outside the gene matches: 10. Germline loops: CDR1 SGHRS, CDR2 YFSETQ. The CDR3 is made up of 13 amino acids. The CDR3 protein is CASSLAETGTEHF. CDR3 nucleotide sequence: TGCGCCAGCAGCTTGGCCGAGACCGGGACAGAACACTTT. The full variable domain, with the rest looked up from reference TRBV5-1 and TRBJ1-6, is KAGVTQTPRYLIKTRGQQVTLSCSPISGHRSVSWYQQTPGQGLQFLFEYFSETQRNKGNFPGRFSGRQFSNSRSEMNVSTLELGDSALYLCASSLAETGTEHFGNGTRLTVT.

V is TRBV6-4 and J is TRBJ1-5, with D tentatively TRBD1 (5 bases). CDR3 length: 16 residues. Trimming pared 7 bases from V and 7 bases from J, leaving 23 bases between. Germline CDR1 reads MRHNA; CDR2 reads SNTAGT. The CDR3 DNA reads as TGTGCCAGCAAACCCAGGGAGGAGGCTGGCAGGCAGCCCCAGCATTTT. Protein sequence: CASKPREEAGRQPQHF.

Ten or more counts support this clonotype. J is TRBJ2-1 and V is TRBV11-2, with unresolved D. Germline V CDR1 and CDR2: SGHAT, FQNNGV. CDR3 length: 15 residues. V was trimmed by 3 bases and J by 0 bases, leaving 9 bases between them. CDR3 loop: CASSFVESSYNEQFF. CDR3 in DNA: TGTGCCAGCAGCTTTGTGGAAAGCTCCTACAATGAGCAGTTCTTC.

The chain employs TRBV29-1 and TRBJ2-1; D unresolved. The CDR3 contains 10 residues. Germline CDR1 SQVTM, CDR2 ANQGSEA. Trimming took off 6 bases at V and 8 bases at J, with 8 bases between the two ends. The CDR3 bases are TGCAGCGTCGAAAAGGATGAGCAGTTCTTC. Amino acid sequence: CSVEKDEQFF.

The sample holds many counts of this clonotype. The V call is TRBV19, the J call TRBJ1-5; D gene ambiguous. The germline gives CDR1 LNHDA, CDR2 SQIVND (reference sequence). The CDR3 extends over 14 amino acids. The V end lost 3 bases, the J end lost 3 bases, and 9 bases lay between the germline ends. CDR3 nucleotide sequence: TGTGCCAGTAGTATCTGGGTTTACAATCAGCCCCAGCATTTT. This gives the protein CASSIWVYNQPQHF.

This clonotype showed up many times. The chain uses TRBV12-3 or TRBV12-4 and TRBJ1-1; D gene uncertain. V was cut by 3 bases and J by 4 bases, with 9 bases left in between. The length of the CDR3 is 13 residues. The CDR3 loop is CASSFSGITEAFF. The CDR3 nucleotides read TGTGCCAGCAGTTTTTCCGGAATCACTGAAGCTTTCTTT.

There are many counts of this clonotype. This chain joins TRBV3-1 and TRBJ2-5; 12 positions agree with TRBD2. The ends lost 4 bases at V and 5 bases at J; junction bases unmatched: 5. The V gene's germline CDR1 is LGHDT and CDR2 YNNKEL (reference sequence). The CDR3 sequence is 15 residues long. Here the CDR3 reads CASSPWTSGIETQYF. The CDR3 DNA reads TGTGCCAGCAGCCCCTGGACTAGCGGGATTGAGACCCAGTACTTC.

This clonotype has only a few counts. Since a much larger clone is just one base distant, this may be a read error. V and J are TRBV6-2 or TRBV6-3 and TRBJ2-1, with 14 nucleotides matching TRBD2. V shed 7 bases and J 7 bases; nucleotides not matched to a gene: 3. This CDR3 has 14 residues. In germline, CDR1 is MNHEY, CDR2 SVGEGT. DNA for the CDR3: TGTGCCAGCACCCGACTAGCGGGAGGGAATGAGCAGTTCTTC. Amino acids: CASTRLAGGNEQFF.

The rearrangement joins TRBV20-1 to TRBJ1-5; D not resolved. With 4 bases removed from V and 1 base from J, the gap between germline ends came to 17 bases. Germline CDR1 and CDR2: DFQATT and SNEGSKA (reference sequence). The CDR3 is made up of 16 amino acids. In DNA form, the CDR3 reads TGCAGTGCTATTCCTCTCTCTTTTGGGAGCAATCAGCCCCAGCATTTT. Protein sequence: CSAIPLSFGSNQPQHF.

This clonotype occurred a few times. The chain employs TRBV2 and TRBJ1-2, with D possibly being TRBD1 (5 bases). This CDR3 has 14 residues. The V gene's germline CDR1 is SNHLY and CDR2 FYNNEI. V was pared by 3 bases and J by 8 bases, with 16 bases between. The CDR3 nucleotides are TGTGCCAGCAGTGATTCTGGGACCGGACTGGGCTACACCTTC. This sequence encodes CASSDSGTGLGYTF. Variable domain in full (rest from reference TRBV2 and TRBJ1-2): EPEVTQTPSHQVTQMGQEVILRCVPISNHLYFYWYRQILGQKVEFLVSFYNNEISEKSEIFDDQFSVERPDGSNFTLKIRSTKLEDSAMYFCASSDSGTGLGYTFGSGTRLTVV.

This clonotype was seen many times. The genes are TRBV5-1 and TRBJ2-7, with 10 nucleotides matching TRBD2. Trimming at V came to 3 bases and at J to 4 bases, leaving 7 bases not matched to a gene. Germline CDR1 SGHRS, CDR2 YFSETQ. The CDR3 spans 15 residues. The CDR3 nucleotides are TGCGCCAGCAGCTCCTCTAGCGGGAGTTTTTACGAGCAGTACTTC. Amino acid sequence: CASSSSSGSFYEQYF.

This clonotype has just a few counts. This chain links TRBV18 with TRBJ2-1; 14 bases agree with TRBD2. The CDR3 extends over 16 amino acids. The V gene's germline CDR1 is KGHSH and CDR2 LQKENI. After removal of 3 bases from V and 6 bases from J, the junction contained 4 bases not matched to a gene. Here the CDR3 reads CASSPGTSGRINEQFF. The CDR3, as DNA: TGTGCCAGCTCACCGGGGACTAGCGGGAGAATCAATGAGCAGTTCTTC.

Of note for this clonotype: This could be a read error, since a much larger clone is one nucleotide away. This is likely a read error, given that the CDR3 carries no conserved phenylalanine or tryptophan at its end. The genes are TRBV9 and TRBJ2-1; 8 bases are a match to TRBD2. Looked up from germline, CDR1 is SGDLS and CDR2 is YYNGEE. Trimming at V came to 0 bases and at J to 10 bases, leaving 9 bases not matched to a gene. This CDR3 contains 15 residues. The CDR3 spells CASSVDLTSGIEQFL. The CDR3 DNA sequence: TGTGCCAGCAGCGTAGATTTAACTAGCGGTATAGAGCAGTTCCTC.

This clonotype was found many times. The chain recombines TRBV7-2 with TRBJ2-2, with 12 bases lining up with TRBD1. The CDR3 contains 16 residues. Germline-derived CDR1 and CDR2 are SGHTA and FQGNSA. After removal of 4 bases from V and 7 bases from J, the junction contained 7 bases not matched to a gene. CDR3 nucleotides: TGTGCCAGCAGCTCCGGGGGGACAGGGGGCCACGGGGAGCTGTTTTTT. Its translation: CASSSGGTGGHGELFF.

This clonotype occurred many times. The chain recombines TRBV5-1 with TRBJ2-3; 11 bases map to TRBD2. This CDR3 is 15 amino acids long. Germline trimming cut 0 bases from V and 5 bases from J; bases unmatched to any gene: 2. Germline CDR1 reads SGHRS; CDR2 reads YFSETQ. This CDR3 is CASSLELAGEDTQYF. The CDR3 DNA is TGCGCCAGCAGCTTGGAACTAGCGGGAGAAGATACGCAGTATTTT.

This clonotype was seen many times. The chain carries TRBV2 and TRBJ2-3, with 8 bases matching TRBD1. This CDR3 has 17 amino acids. V trimming: 7 bases; J trimming: 4 bases; junction bases outside the gene matches: 16. Germline CDR1 is SNHLY and CDR2 is FYNNEI. This CDR3 is CASMEVDRAVLADTQYF. CDR3 nucleotide sequence: TGTGCCAGCATGGAGGTGGACAGGGCCGTCTTGGCAGATACGCAGTATTTT.